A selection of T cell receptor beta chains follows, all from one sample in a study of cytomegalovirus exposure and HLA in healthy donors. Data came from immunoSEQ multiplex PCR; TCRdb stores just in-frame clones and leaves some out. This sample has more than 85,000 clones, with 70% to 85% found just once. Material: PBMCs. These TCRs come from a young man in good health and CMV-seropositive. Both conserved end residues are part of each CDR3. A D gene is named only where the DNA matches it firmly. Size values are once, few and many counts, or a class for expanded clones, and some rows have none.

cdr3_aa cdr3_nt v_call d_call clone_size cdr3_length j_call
CASSQDAVSGNTIYF TGTGCCAGCAGCCAAGATGCGGTCTCTGGAAACACCATATATTTT TRBV4-2 . . 15 TRBJ1-3
CASSPSYRTGKGYSGNTIYF TGTGCCAGCAGCCCATCGTACCGGACAGGGAAGGGATACTCTGGAAACACCATATATTTT TRBV7-3 TRBD1 . 20 TRBJ1-3
CASSYFGTGSYEQYF TGTGCCAGCAGTTACTTCGGGACAGGGTCCTACGAGCAGTACTTC TRBV6-6 TRBD1 . 15 TRBJ2-7
CASVADRNSYEQYF TGCGCCAGCGTTGCGGACAGGAACTCCTACGAGCAGTACTTC TRBV10-2 TRBD1 . 14 TRBJ2-7
CSVGVGHSYEQYF TGCAGCGTTGGGGTAGGACATTCCTACGAGCAGTACTTC TRBV29-1 . . 13 TRBJ2-7
CSVVQTYSNQPQHF TGCAGCGTTGTACAGACATATAGCAATCAGCCCCAGCATTTT TRBV29-1 . once 14 TRBJ1-5
CASSRDFRSSYNEQFF TGTGCCAGCAGCCGGGACTTCCGGAGCTCCTACAATGAGCAGTTCTTC TRBV27 . . 16 TRBJ2-1
CSAGEINEQFF TGCAGTGCTGGTGAGATTAATGAGCAGTTCTTC TRBV20-1 . . 11 TRBJ2-1
CASSRLGGAGGAFF TGTGCCAGCAGCCGTCTGGGGGGGGCGGGTGGGGCTTTCTTT TRBV9 . . 14 TRBJ1-1
CASSSTVSGGGNEETQYF TGCGCCAGCAGCTCAACAGTGAGCGGGGGGGGTAACGAAGAGACCCAGTACTTC TRBV5-1 TRBD2 . 18 TRBJ2-5
CARGRGTGEAFF TGTGCCAGGGGTAGAGGGACAGGTGAAGCTTTCTTT TRBV21-1 . . 12 TRBJ1-1
CASSSSPTGSHEQYF TGTGCCAGCAGTTCATCCCCGACAGGGAGCCACGAGCAGTACTTC TRBV27 TRBD1 . 15 TRBJ2-7
CASARDSSYEQYF TGCGCCAGCGCCCGGGACAGCTCCTACGAGCAGTACTTC TRBV10-1 TRBD1 . 13 TRBJ2-7
CASSENRGITEAFF TGTGCCAGCAGTGAAAACAGGGGGATCACTGAAGCTTTCTTT TRBV6-1 TRBD1 . 14 TRBJ1-1
CASSEYSAEDSNQPQHF TGTGCCAGCAGTGAATATTCGGCGGAGGATAGCAATCAGCCCCAGCATTTT TRBV25-1 . . 17 TRBJ1-5
CASRWGRVGNQPQHF TGTGCCAGCAGATGGGGGCGCGTCGGGAATCAGCCCCAGCATTTT TRBV2 . . 15 TRBJ1-5
CASSVESWVQGRHTEAFF TGTGCCAGCAGCGTAGAATCGTGGGTCCAGGGAAGGCACACTGAAGCTTTCTTT TRBV9 . once 18 TRBJ1-1
CASSERLPDTSYEQYF TGTGCCAGCAGTGAACGTCTTCCGGACACCTCCTACGAGCAGTACTTC TRBV6-1 . . 16 TRBJ2-7
CASSFLAGRPNTGELFF TGTGCCAGTAGTTTTCTAGCGGGGAGACCGAACACCGGGGAGCTGTTTTTT TRBV19 TRBD2 . 17 TRBJ2-2
CASSDAGGPMSNQPQHF TGTGCCAGCAGTGACGCAGGGGGCCCAATGAGCAATCAGCCCCAGCATTTT TRBV27 TRBD1 once 17 TRBJ1-5
CASSTGDRATEAFF TGTGCCAGTAGTACAGGGGACAGGGCCACTGAAGCTTTCTTT TRBV19 TRBD1 few 14 TRBJ1-1
CASSRREGENTEAFF TGTGCCAGCAGCCGGCGGGAGGGAGAGAACACTGAAGCTTTCTTT TRBV4-2 . . 15 TRBJ1-1
CASSYSSPSTEAFF TGTGCCAGCAGTTACTCGTCCCCGAGCACTGAAGCTTTCTTT TRBV6-5 . few 14 TRBJ1-1
CASSDLRTGSPLHF TGTGCCAGCAGTGACTTAAGGACAGGGTCTCCCTTGCACTTC TRBV25-1 TRBD1 . 14 TRBJ2-4
CASTPWDRINYGYTF TGTGCCAGTACCCCTTGGGACAGGATTAACTATGGCTACACCTTC TRBV19 TRBD1 . 15 TRBJ1-2
CASSLQGYQPQHF TGTGCCAGCAGTTTGCAGGGGTATCAGCCCCAGCATTTT TRBV6-6 . few 13 TRBJ1-5
CASSATSGRGETQYF TGTGCCAGCAGCGCGACTAGCGGCCGAGGGGAGACCCAGTACTTC TRBV9 TRBD2 . 15 TRBJ2-5
CASSDGPSASGSETQYF TGTGCCAGCAGCGATGGACCCAGCGCGTCGGGATCAGAGACCCAGTACTTC TRBV25-1 . . 17 TRBJ2-5
CASSLQGADYGYTF TGTGCCAGCTCATTACAGGGGGCGGACTATGGCTACACCTTC TRBV18 TRBD1 . 14 TRBJ1-2